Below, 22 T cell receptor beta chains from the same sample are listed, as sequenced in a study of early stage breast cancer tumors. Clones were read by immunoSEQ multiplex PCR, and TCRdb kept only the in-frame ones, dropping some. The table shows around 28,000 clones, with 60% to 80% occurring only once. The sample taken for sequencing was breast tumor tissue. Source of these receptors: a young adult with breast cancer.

Here the CDR3 reads CASSVFDRGPANYGYTF. DNA of the CDR3: TGTGCCAGCAGCGTATTCGACAGGGGGCCAGCTAACTATGGCTACACCTTC. The V and J genes are TRBV9 and TRBJ1-2, with 10 bases identical to TRBD1. This CDR3 has 17 residues. CDR1 and CDR2 (germline): SGDLS, YYNGEE. V lost 1 base to trimming and J lost 0 bases; unmatched junction nucleotides: 6.

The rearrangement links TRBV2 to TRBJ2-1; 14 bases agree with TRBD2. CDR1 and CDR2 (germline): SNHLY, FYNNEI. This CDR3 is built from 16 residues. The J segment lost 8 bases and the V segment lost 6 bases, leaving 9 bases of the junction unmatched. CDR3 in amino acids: CASRLSGTSGSDEQFF. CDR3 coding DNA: TGTGCCAGCAGACTCTCCGGGACTAGCGGGAGCGATGAGCAGTTCTTC.

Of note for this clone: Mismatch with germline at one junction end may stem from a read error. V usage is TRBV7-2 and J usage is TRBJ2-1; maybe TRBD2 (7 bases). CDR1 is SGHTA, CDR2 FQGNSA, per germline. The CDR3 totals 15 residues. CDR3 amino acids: CVSLQRGGRFNEQFF. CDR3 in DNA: TGCGTCTCCCTACAGAGGGGGGGGAGGTTCAATGAGCAGTTCTTC.

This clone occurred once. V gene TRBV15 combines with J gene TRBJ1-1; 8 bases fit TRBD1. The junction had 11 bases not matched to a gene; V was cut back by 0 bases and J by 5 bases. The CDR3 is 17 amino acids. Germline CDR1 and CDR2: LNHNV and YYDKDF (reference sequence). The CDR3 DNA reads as TGTGCCACCAGCAGAGATGGGGCAGCAGGGGGCTGGACTGAAGCTTTCTTT. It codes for CATSRDGAAGGWTEAFF.

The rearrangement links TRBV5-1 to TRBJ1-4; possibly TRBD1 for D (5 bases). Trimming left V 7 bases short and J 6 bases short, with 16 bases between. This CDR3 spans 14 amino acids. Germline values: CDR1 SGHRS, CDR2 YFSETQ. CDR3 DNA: TGCGCCAGCGCCAAGGACAACGGAGATGAAAAACTGTTTTTT. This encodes CASAKDNGDEKLFF. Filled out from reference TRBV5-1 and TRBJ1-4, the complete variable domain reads KAGVTQTPRYLIKTRGQQVTLSCSPISGHRSVSWYQQTPGQGLQFLFEYFSETQRNKGNFPGRFSGRQFSNSRSEMNVSTLELGDSALYLCASAKDNGDEKLFFGSGTQLSVL.

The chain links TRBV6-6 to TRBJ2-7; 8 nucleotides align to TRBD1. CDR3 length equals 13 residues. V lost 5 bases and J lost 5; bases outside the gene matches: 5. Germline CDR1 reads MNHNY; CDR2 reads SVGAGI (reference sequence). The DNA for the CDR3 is TGTGCCAGCAGTGGGCTGGGACAGGACGAGCAGTACTTC. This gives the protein CASSGLGQDEQYF.

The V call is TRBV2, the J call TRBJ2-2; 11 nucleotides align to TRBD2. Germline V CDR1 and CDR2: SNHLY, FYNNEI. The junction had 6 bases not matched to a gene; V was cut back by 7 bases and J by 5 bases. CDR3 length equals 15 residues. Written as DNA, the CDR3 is TGTGCCAGCACTAGACTAGCGGGACATACCGGGGAGCTGTTTTTT. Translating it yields CASTRLAGHTGELFF. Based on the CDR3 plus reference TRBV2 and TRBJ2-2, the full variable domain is EPEVTQTPSHQVTQMGQEVILRCVPISNHLYFYWYRQILGQKVEFLVSFYNNEISEKSEIFDDQFSVERPDGSNFTLKIRSTKLEDSAMYFCASTRLAGHTGELFFGEGSRLTVL.

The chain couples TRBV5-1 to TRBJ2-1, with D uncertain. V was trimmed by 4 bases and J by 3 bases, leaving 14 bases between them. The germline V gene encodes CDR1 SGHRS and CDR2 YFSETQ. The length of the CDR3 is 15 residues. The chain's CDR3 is CASSPETFNYNEQFF. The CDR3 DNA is TGCGCCAGCAGCCCGGAGACTTTCAACTACAATGAGCAGTTCTTC.

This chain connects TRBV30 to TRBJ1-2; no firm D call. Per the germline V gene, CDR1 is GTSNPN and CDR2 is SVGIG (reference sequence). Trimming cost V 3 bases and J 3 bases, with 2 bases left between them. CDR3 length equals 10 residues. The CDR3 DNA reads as TGTGCCTGGAGCGACTATGGCTACACCTTC. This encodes CAWSDYGYTF.

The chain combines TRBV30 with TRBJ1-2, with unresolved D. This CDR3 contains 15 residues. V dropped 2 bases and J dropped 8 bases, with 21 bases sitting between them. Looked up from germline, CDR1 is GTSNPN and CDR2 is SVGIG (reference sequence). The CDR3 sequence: CAWSKLVDGRTGYTF. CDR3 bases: TGTGCCTGGAGTAAACTCGTAGACGGCCGTACGGGCTACACCTTC.

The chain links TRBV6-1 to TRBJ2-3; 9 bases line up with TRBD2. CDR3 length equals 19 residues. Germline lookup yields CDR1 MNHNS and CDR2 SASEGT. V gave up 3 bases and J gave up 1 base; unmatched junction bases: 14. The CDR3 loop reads CASSEYLAGRHTGTDTQYF. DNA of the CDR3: TGTGCCAGCAGTGAGTACCTAGCGGGACGTCACACTGGCACAGATACGCAGTATTTT.

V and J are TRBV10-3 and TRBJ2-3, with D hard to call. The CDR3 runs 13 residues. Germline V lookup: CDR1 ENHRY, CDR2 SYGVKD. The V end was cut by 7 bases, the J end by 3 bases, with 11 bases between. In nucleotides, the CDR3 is TGTGCCATCATGGGTAAGGGTACAGATACGCAGTATTTT. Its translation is CAIMGKGTDTQYF.

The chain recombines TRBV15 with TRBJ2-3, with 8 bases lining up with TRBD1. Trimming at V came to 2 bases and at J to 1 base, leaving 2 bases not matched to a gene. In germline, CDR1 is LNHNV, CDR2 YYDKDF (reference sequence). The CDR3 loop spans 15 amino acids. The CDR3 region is CATSRPGQGTDTQYF. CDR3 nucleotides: TGTGCCACCAGCAGACCGGGACAGGGCACAGATACGCAGTATTTT.

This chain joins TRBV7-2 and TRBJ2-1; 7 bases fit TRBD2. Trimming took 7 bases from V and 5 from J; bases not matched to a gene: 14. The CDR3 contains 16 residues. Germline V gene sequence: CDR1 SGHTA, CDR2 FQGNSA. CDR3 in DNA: TGTGCCAGCAAACAGTCCTCCCTAGCGGAAGACAATGAGCAGTTCTTC. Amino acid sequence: CASKQSSLAEDNEQFF.

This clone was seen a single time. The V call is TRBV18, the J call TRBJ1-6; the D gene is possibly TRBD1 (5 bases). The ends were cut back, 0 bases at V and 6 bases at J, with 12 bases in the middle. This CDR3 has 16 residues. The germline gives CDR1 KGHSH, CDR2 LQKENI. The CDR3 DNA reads TGTGCCAGCTCACCACCGGCCCCGGGGCTTAATTCACCCCTCCACTTT. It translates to CASSPPAPGLNSPLHF.

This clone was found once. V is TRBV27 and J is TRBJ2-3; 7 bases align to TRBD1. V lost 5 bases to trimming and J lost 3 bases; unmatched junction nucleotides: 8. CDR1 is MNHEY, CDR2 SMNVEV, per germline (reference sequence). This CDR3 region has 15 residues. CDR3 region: CASSRRTGETDTQYF. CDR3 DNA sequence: TGTGCCAGCAGTCGAAGGACAGGCGAAACAGATACGCAGTATTTT.

CDR3 residues: CASSQDPRTGNQPQHF. DNA of the CDR3: TGCGCCAGCAGCCAAGATCCAAGGACAGGAAATCAGCCCCAGCATTTT. The chain recombines TRBV4-1 with TRBJ1-5, with 7 bases that match TRBD1. This CDR3 comprises 16 residues. The J segment lost 4 bases and the V segment lost 0 bases, leaving 6 bases of the junction unmatched. Germline lookup yields CDR1 MGHRA and CDR2 YSYEKL.

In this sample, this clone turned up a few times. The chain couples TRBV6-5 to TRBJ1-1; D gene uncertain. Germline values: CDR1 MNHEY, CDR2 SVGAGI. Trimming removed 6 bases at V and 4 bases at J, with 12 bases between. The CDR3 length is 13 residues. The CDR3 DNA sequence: TGTGCCAGCAGATCCGGAGGGAGCACTGAAGCTTTCTTT. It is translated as CASRSGGSTEAFF.

Written as DNA, the CDR3 is TGCAGCGTGCACGGGACTAGTATAGGGAATGAGCAGTTCTTC. It translates to CSVHGTSIGNEQFF. The chain uses TRBV29-1 and TRBJ2-1, with 8 bases matching TRBD2. The CDR3 contains 14 residues. CDR1 and CDR2 from the germline V gene are SQVTM and ANQGSEA. With V trimmed by 6 bases and J by 7 bases, 11 bases remained unmatched.

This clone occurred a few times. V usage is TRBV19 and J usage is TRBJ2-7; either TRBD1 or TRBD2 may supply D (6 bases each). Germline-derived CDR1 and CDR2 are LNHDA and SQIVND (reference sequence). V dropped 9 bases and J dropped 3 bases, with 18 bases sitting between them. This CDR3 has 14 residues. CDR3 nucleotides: TGTGCCAGCCACGCCCGGGGGCTTCACTACGAGCAGTACTTC. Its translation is CASHARGLHYEQYF.

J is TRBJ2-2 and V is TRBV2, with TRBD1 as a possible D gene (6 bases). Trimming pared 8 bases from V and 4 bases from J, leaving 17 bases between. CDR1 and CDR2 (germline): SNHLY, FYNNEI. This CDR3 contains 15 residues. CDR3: CASSPQGQVTGELFF. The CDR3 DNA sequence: TGTGCCAGCTCCCCCCAGGGACAAGTCACCGGGGAGCTGTTTTTT.

CDR3 in DNA: TGTGCCAGCAGTCAACGGGAGGAAGGATACGAGCAGTACTTC. Translating it yields CASSQREEGYEQYF. This chain connects TRBV6-1 to TRBJ2-7; 7 bases are shared with TRBD2. The trim removed 5 bases at V and 4 bases at J, leaving 8 bases unmatched. The length of the CDR3 is 14 residues. From germline, CDR1 is MNHNS and CDR2 SASEGT.